What follows describes a single T cell receptor beta chain. Its target antigen remains unknown. A read error may explain this, as a much larger clone is one base away. These data originate in a study of post-analysis software for immune sequencing data (dated by TCRdb to the mid-2010s). Concerning the study at large: The recorded disease courses included relapsing-remitting, secondary progressive and progressive-relapsing multiple sclerosis, and some patients had no subtype annotation. A subset of samples was prepared in parallel using single-end sample barcoding, then pooled and co-amplified after Illumina adapter ligation. Patient repertoires were compared against some twelve previously published healthy control repertoires from donors aged roughly 6 to 28 years. Study-wide findings and limitations: Normalized Chao1 diversity was significantly lower in multiple sclerosis patients than controls, suggesting substantial peripheral T-cell clonal expansion. Patients showed significantly higher frequencies than controls for several TRBV segments, among them TRBV5-6, TRBV5-1 and TRBV20-1. The control group was slightly older than the multiple sclerosis patient group. Direct clustering with F measure revealed strong co-clustering of samples prepared in the same batch, which led to a batch-effect correction.

To demonstrate the VDJtools post-analysis software, the study profiled TCR beta repertoires from the peripheral blood of 13 young patients with multiple sclerosis. The multiple sclerosis patients were children and adolescents ranging in age from about 6 to 17 years. The library was built by means of PCR. The sequencing machine was an Illumina HiSeq 2500. To reduce PCR and sequencing biases, unique molecular identifiers were built into the TCR beta cDNA libraries. Roughly 0.5 million cDNA molecules were obtained per 1 to 10 million input T cells, so each molecule approximated one T cell. The same protocol used for the earlier healthy control dataset was applied to prepare and sequence the patient libraries. Samples belonging to the same batch were prepared together, multiplexed and sequenced on a shared HiSeq lane. Per the source publication's procedure: Raw barcoded reads were processed with MIGEC, and single-read molecular identifier groups were discarded before consensus assembly and CDR3 extraction. VDJtools was used for post-analysis of the clonotype tables, with diversity normalized by down-sampling every dataset to the smallest sample size. To correct batch-related cross-sample contamination, repertoire overlap clustering matched CDR3 amino acid sequences but not nucleotide sequences. TCRdb reworked the public reads: Q25 trimming with fastp, MiXCR clone assembly, productive beta chains retained. Entries that share a CDR3 protein sequence are merged under the most common genes and DNA. None of the V and J calls come from the authors' own analysis; TCRdb made them. This sample holds approximately 250,000 distinct CDR3 sequences; 35% to 40% were observed only once. The top ten clones comprise under 5.5% of the sample.

Trimming leaves V shorter by 4 bases and J shorter by 7 bases, with the junction holding 9 bases beyond the gene matches. The germline V gene supplies CDR1 MGHRA and CDR2 YSYEKL. From the cysteine through the phenylalanine, the CDR3 covers 14 amino acids. CDR3 DNA is the only sequence kept; it has 42 bases, read in frame from the first base. The clonotype was recovered from a girl aged 10 to 17 with multiple sclerosis. The rearrangement joined TRBV4-1 to TRBJ2-7; TRBD2 agrees with 8 junctional bases. Sample: blood. In nucleotide form, the sequence is TGCGCCAGCAGCCCGGGACTAGGAGGAAATGAGCAGTACTTC. The resulting protein is CASSPGLGGNEQYF.